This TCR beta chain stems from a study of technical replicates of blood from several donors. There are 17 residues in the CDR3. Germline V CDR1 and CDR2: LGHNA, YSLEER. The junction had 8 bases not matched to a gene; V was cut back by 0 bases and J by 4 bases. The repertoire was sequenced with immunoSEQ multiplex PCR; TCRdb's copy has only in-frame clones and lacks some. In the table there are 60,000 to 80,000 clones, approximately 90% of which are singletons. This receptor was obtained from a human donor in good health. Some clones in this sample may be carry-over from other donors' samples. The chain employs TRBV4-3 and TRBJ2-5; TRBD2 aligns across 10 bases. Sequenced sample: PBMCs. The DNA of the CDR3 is TGCGCCAGCAGCCAAGATTGGGCTAGCGGGAGAAGAGAGACCCAGTACTTC. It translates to CASSQDWASGRRETQYF.